This TCR beta chain was found in a study of blood T cell repertoires in COVID-19. Study-wide background: Samples taken during acute and convalescent COVID-19 were collected in the United States, Italy and Spain.

Seattle enrolled patients during active infection and tracked them longitudinally. Under the authors' procedure: Amplification from reference gene primers served as the basis for estimated nucleated cell counts. Assay used: immunoSEQ multiplex PCR; TCRdb lists only in-frame clones, some missing. That table gives V, J and clone size, and the DNA gave D and trimming. In the table there are about 320,000 clones, 88% of which are singletons. The V end lost 5 bases, the J end lost 1 base, and 11 bases lay between the germline ends. CDR1 WSHSY and CDR2 SAAADI come from the germline V gene. CDR3 length: 14 amino acids.

The sequencing sample was made of peripheral blood. The chain employs TRBV10-2 and TRBJ2-5, with a weak D call TRBD2 (5 bases). This TCR was recovered from a woman in her thirties with COVID-19, enrolled during active disease. CDR3 loop: CASSPLGRQETQYF. CDR3 coding DNA: TGCGCCAGCAGTCCACTAGGTCGCCAAGAGACCCAGTACTTC.